A single sample gave rise to the 11 T cell receptor beta chains below, sequenced in a study of OX40 agonist ivuxolimab in advanced cancers. Using immunoSEQ multiplex PCR, the repertoire was profiled, and TCRdb retains in-frame clones only, with some absent. The sample has tens of thousands of clones, around 80% seen once. Here the sequenced sample was CD4+ or CD8+ T cells sorted from blood, taken in a trial of the OX40 agonist ivuxolimab. These receptors were collected from an adult with an advanced solid tumor such as melanoma, head and neck, liver or kidney cancer.

In its sample, this clone was seen once. The chain uses TRBV7-3 and TRBJ2-3; weak D call: TRBD2 (5 bases). The CDR3 length is 15 residues. V was clipped by 5 bases and J by 3 bases, with 15 bases between them. In germline, CDR1 is SGHTA, CDR2 FQGTGA. The CDR3 DNA follows: TGTGCCAGCAGCACAAGGACGGGGATAACAGATACGCAGTATTTT. Translating gives CASSTRTGITDTQYF.

The chain joins TRBV6-6 to TRBJ1-4; D remains unclear. Per germline, CDR1 MNHNY and CDR2 SVGAGI (reference sequence). V was clipped by 4 bases and J by 3 bases, with 3 bases between them. The CDR3 runs 12 residues. CDR3 in amino acids: CASSSSNEKLFF. CDR3 DNA sequence: TGTGCCAGCAGTTCTTCTAATGAAAAACTGTTTTTT.

The chain has TRBV6-6 and TRBJ1-3; D remains unclear. V shed 2 bases and J shed 0 bases, with 8 bases lying between them. This CDR3 comprises 15 residues. Germline V CDR1 and CDR2: MNHNY, SVGAGI (reference sequence). DNA of the CDR3: TGTGCCAGCAGTTACGGGTCTTCCTCTGGAAACACCATATATTTT. It translates to CASSYGSSSGNTIYF.

J is TRBJ1-2 and V is TRBV18, with TRBD1 as a possible D gene (5 bases). CDR3 length: 15 residues. With 3 bases removed from V and 4 bases from J, the gap between germline ends came to 15 bases. The V gene's germline CDR1 is KGHSH and CDR2 LQKENI. CDR3 DNA: TGTGCCAGCTCACCGCCGGGACCGACAATCTATGGCTACACCTTC. Protein product: CASSPPGPTIYGYTF.

The genes are TRBV5-1 and TRBJ2-1; TRBD2 matches 10 bases. The CDR3 sequence is 15 residues long. The germline V gene encodes CDR1 SGHRS and CDR2 YFSETQ. V shed 4 bases, J shed 4 bases, and the junction held 5 bases outside the gene matches. This CDR3 is CASSQAGGWYNEQFF. The DNA of the CDR3 is TGCGCCAGCAGCCAAGCGGGGGGGTGGTACAATGAGCAGTTCTTC.

Only one count was recorded for this clone. The CDR3 DNA reads as TGTGCCAGCTCACCAGTTTCCGGGGTCGGCTCTGGAAACACCATATATTTT. This encodes CASSPVSGVGSGNTIYF. The chain is built from TRBV18 and TRBJ1-3; the D is unclear. The V end lost 2 bases, the J end lost 0 bases, and 14 bases lay between the germline ends. The germline V gene has CDR1 KGHSH and CDR2 LQKENI. The CDR3 has 17 amino acids.

This chain joins TRBV19 and TRBJ2-5, with TRBD1 identical over 7 bases. Germline CDR1 reads LNHDA; CDR2 reads SQIVND (reference sequence). With V trimmed by 5 bases and J by 4 bases, 13 bases remained unmatched. The CDR3 has 16 amino acids. The CDR3: CASSPYHRGRRETQYF. CDR3 bases: TGTGCCAGTAGTCCGTATCACAGGGGAAGAAGAGAGACCCAGTACTTC.

The J gene is TRBJ2-5, the V gene TRBV5-1; tentatively, D is TRBD1 or TRBD2 (5 bases each). The CDR3 is 18 residues long. Trimming took off 2 bases at V and 3 bases at J, with 23 bases between the two ends. Germline-derived CDR1 and CDR2 are SGHRS and YFSETQ. The CDR3 here is CASSFGTLSEGNKETQYF. DNA for the CDR3: TGCGCCAGCAGCTTTGGAACCTTGAGTGAGGGGAACAAAGAGACCCAGTACTTC.

V is TRBV2 and J is TRBJ2-2, with D perhaps matching TRBD1 (6 bases). V was shortened by 7 bases and J by 7 bases, with 16 bases between the two germline ends. The germline V gene encodes CDR1 SNHLY and CDR2 FYNNEI. This CDR3 comprises 14 residues. The CDR3 nucleotides are TGTGCCAGCAAGAGGGACACTTTAGGCGGGGAGCTGTTTTTT. It is translated as CASKRDTLGGELFF.

V usage is TRBV7-2 and J usage is TRBJ2-7, with D unclear. V was pared by 2 bases and J by 6 bases, with 11 bases between. Germline V gives CDR1 SGHTA, CDR2 FQGNSA. The CDR3 has 13 residues. The CDR3 region has the DNA TGTGCCAGCAGCTTAAGAATCCTCCGCGAGCAGTACTTC. It is translated as CASSLRILREQYF.

J is TRBJ1-6 and V is TRBV7-8; D not resolved. V was shortened by 8 bases and J by 6 bases, with 14 bases between the two germline ends. The CDR3 runs 14 residues. Germline CDR1 SGHVS, CDR2 FQNEAQ. CDR3 region: CASRPGPLNSPLHF. CDR3 coding DNA: TGTGCCAGCCGCCCCGGGCCGCTTAATTCACCCCTCCACTTT.